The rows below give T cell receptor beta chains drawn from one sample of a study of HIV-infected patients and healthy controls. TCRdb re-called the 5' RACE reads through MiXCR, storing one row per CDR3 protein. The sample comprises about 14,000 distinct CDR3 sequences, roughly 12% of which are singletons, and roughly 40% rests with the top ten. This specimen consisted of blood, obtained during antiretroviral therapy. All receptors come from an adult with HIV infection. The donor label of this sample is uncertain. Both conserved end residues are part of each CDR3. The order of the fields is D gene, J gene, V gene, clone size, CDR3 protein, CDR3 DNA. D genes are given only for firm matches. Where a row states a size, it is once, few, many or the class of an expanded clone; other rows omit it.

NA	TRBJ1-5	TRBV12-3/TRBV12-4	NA	CASSLSLSNQPQHF	TGTGCCAGCAGTTTGTCTCTTAGCAATCAGCCCCAGCATTTT
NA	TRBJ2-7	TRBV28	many	CASSPGGGRSYEQYF	TGTGCCAGCAGCCCGGGTGGAGGTCGCTCCTACGAGCAGTACTTC
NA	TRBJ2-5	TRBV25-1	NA	CASSEFKGKETQYF	TGTGCCAGCAGTGAATTTAAGGGGAAAGAGACCCAGTACTTC
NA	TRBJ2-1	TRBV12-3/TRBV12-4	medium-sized	CASSLGLHNEQFF	TGTGCCAGCAGTTTAGGGCTACACAATGAGCAGTTCTTC
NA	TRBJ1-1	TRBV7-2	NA	CASSLRSGSAFF	TGTGCCAGCAGCCTCCGTTCCGGTTCAGCTTTCTTT
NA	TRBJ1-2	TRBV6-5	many	CASSYGQGNGYTF	TGTGCCAGCAGTTACGGGCAGGGAAATGGCTACACCTTC
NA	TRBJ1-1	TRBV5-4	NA	CASSRGRAGERTEAFF	TGTGCCAGCAGCCGAGGCAGGGCTGGAGAGCGCACTGAAGCTTTCTTT
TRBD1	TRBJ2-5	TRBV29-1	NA	CSVTPTGSETQYF	TGCAGCGTCACCCCGACAGGGAGTGAGACCCAGTACTTC
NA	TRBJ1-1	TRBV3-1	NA	CASSQMMNTEAFF	TGTGCCAGCAGCCAAATGATGAACACTGAAGCTTTCTTT
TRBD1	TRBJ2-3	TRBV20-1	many	CSARQGAGSDTQYF	TGCAGTGCAAGACAGGGGGCTGGTTCAGATACGCAGTATTTT
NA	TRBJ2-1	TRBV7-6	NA	CASSLEGGLSYNEQFF	TGTGCCAGCAGCTTAGAAGGCGGACTCTCCTACAATGAGCAGTTCTTC
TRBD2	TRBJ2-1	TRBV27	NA	CASSFFLSGSSYNEQFF	TGTGCCAGCAGTTTTTTTCTTAGCGGGAGCTCCTACAATGAGCAGTTCTTC
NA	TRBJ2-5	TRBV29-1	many	CSVGGMEGPAETQYF	TGCAGCGTTGGTGGCATGGAAGGACCAGCAGAGACCCAGTACTTC
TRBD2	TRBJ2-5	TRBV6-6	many	CASSELATPQETQYF	TGTGCCAGCAGTGAACTAGCGACTCCCCAAGAGACCCAGTACTTC
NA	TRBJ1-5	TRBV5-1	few	CASSLGGSNQPQHF	TGCGCCAGCAGCTTGGGGGGTAGCAATCAGCCCCAGCATTTT
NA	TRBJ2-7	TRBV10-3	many	CAITFDRGVEQYF	TGTGCCATCACCTTCGACCGGGGCGTCGAGCAGTACTTC
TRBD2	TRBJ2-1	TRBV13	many	CASLAGGPYNEQFF	TGTGCCAGTCTAGCGGGGGGGCCTTACAATGAGCAGTTCTTC
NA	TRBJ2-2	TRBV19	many	CASSIAAGPSTGELFF	TGTGCCAGTAGTATTGCGGCCGGGCCCAGCACCGGGGAGCTGTTTTTT
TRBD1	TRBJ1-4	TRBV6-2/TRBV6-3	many	CASRPPGQGALEKLFF	TGTGCCAGCAGACCACCGGGACAGGGGGCGCTTGAAAAACTGTTTTTT
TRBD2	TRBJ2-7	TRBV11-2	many	CASSTGGSGSIGHEQYF	TGTGCCAGCAGTACGGGGGGTAGCGGGAGTATCGGGCACGAGCAGTACTTC
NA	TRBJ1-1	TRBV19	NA	CASSYGLLLKNTEAFF	TGTGCCAGTAGCTACGGACTACTTCTTAAGAACACTGAAGCTTTCTTT
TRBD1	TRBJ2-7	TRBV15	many	CATSRDRGGPWTYEQYF	TGTGCCACCAGCAGAGATCGAGGGGGCCCATGGACCTACGAGCAGTACTTC
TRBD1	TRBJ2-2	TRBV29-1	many	CSVELGQHGELFF	TGCAGCGTTGAATTGGGACAGCACGGGGAGCTGTTTTTT
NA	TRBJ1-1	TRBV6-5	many	CASSYSNQGNTEAFF	TGTGCCAGCAGTTACTCGAATCAGGGAAACACTGAAGCTTTCTTT
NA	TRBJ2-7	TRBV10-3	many	CAISESLGGSRLYEQYF	TGTGCCATCAGTGAGTCGTTGGGGGGCTCGAGGCTCTACGAGCAGTACTTC
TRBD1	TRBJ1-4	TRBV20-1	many	CSARGWTGTNEKLFF	TGCAGTGCTAGAGGTTGGACAGGAACTAATGAAAAACTGTTTTTT
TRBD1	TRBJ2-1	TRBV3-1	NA	CASSRRGLNEQFF	TGTGCCAGCAGCCGAAGGGGGCTAAATGAGCAGTTCTTC
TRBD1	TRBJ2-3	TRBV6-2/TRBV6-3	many	CASSNQRTGSTDTQYF	TGTGCCAGCAGCAACCAGAGGACAGGGAGCACAGATACGCAGTATTTT
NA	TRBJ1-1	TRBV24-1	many	CALGEISSEAFF	TGTGCCTTGGGGGAGATCTCTTCTGAAGCTTTCTTT
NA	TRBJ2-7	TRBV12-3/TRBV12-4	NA	CASRRGGEQYF	TGTGCCAGCAGAAGAGGGGGGGAGCAGTACTTC
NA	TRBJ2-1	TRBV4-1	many	CASSQGPGMVNEQFF	TGCGCCAGCAGCCAAGGTCCAGGGATGGTCAATGAGCAGTTCTTC
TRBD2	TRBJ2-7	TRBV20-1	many	CSATPLAGGTYEQYF	TGCAGTGCTACCCCCCTAGCGGGAGGAACCTACGAGCAGTACTTC
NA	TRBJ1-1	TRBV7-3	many	CASSLTNQGNTEAFF	TGTGCCAGCAGCTTAACGAACCAGGGGAACACTGAAGCTTTCTTT
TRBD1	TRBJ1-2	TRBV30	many	CAWSRGGFDYGYTF	TGTGCCTGGAGTCGAGGGGGCTTCGACTATGGCTACACCTTC
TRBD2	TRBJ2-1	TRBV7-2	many	CASSSRTSGGADEQFF	TGTGCCAGCAGCTCCCGGACTAGCGGGGGGGCCGATGAGCAGTTCTTC
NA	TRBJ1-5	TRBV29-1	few	CSVEGLGGEAQHF	TGCAGCGTTGAGGGCCTGGGAGGAGAGGCCCAGCATTTT
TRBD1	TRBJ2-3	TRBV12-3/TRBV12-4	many	CASGQDTSTDTQYF	TGTGCCAGCGGACAGGATACTAGCACAGATACGCAGTATTTT
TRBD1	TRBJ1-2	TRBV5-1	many	CASSWTGQDGYTF	TGCGCCAGCAGCTGGACAGGGCAGGATGGCTACACCTTC
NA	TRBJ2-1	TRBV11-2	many	CASNSGPRQFF	TGTGCCAGCAACTCGGGTCCAAGACAGTTCTTC
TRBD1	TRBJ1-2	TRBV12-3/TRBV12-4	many	CASTTGVEGYTF	TGTGCCAGCACCACAGGGGTCGAGGGCTACACCTTC
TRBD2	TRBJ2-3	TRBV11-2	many	CASSFRAGPGTDTQYF	TGTGCCAGCAGCTTTCGAGCGGGGCCAGGCACAGATACGCAGTATTTT
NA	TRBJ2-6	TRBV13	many	CASSAGTGPLRANVLTF	TGTGCCAGCAGCGCAGGGACGGGCCCTCTTAGGGCCAACGTCCTGACTTTC
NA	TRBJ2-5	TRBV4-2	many	CASSQGGGRETQYF	TGTGCCAGCAGCCAAGGGGGGGGCCGTGAGACCCAGTACTTC
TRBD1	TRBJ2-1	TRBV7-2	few	CASSHSFNRGHYNEQFF	TGTGCCAGCAGCCACTCTTTCAACAGGGGCCACTACAATGAGCAGTTCTTC
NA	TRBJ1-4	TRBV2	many	CASSDTGVEKLFF	TGTGCCAGCAGTGACACGGGAGTTGAAAAACTGTTTTTT
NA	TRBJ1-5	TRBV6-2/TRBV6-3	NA	CASSYGTHSNQPQHF	TGTGCCAGCAGTTACGGGACACATAGCAATCAGCCCCAGCATTTT
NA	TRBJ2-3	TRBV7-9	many	CASSSSWTPTTDTQYF	TGTGCCAGCAGCTCATCCTGGACGCCTACCACAGATACGCAGTATTTT
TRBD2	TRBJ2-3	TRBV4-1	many	CASSQSLAGGANTQYF	TGCGCCAGCAGCCAATCACTAGCGGGAGGGGCGAATACGCAGTATTTT
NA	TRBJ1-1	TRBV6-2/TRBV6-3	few	CASSQPWDTNTEAFF	TGTGCCAGCAGTCAACCCTGGGACACAAACACTGAAGCTTTCTTT
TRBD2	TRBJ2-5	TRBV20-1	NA	CSGGTSGQETQYF	TGCAGCGGGGGGACTAGCGGGCAAGAGACCCAGTACTTC
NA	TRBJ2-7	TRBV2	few	CASSETEGAYEQYF	TGTGCCAGCAGTGAAACGGAGGGGGCCTACGAGCAGTACTTC